The clone carrying this T cell receptor beta chain was recorded only once. This entry is derived from a study of cytotoxic CD8 clonotypes in ibrutinib-treated CLL. Study background: Response samples were taken after a median of approximately 11 months on treatment, range 6 to 36.

Measured with immunoSEQ multiplex PCR; TCRdb has only the in-frame clones, and not every one. Here the sample spans roughly 70,000 clones, 80% being singletons. The sample in question was PBMCs, obtained at disease progression, from a patient treated with ibrutinib. This TCR came from a human donor with chronic lymphocytic leukemia.

The CDR3 DNA reads as TGCGCCAGCAGTGTTCACGGATTGAACACTGAAGCTTTCTTT. Its protein product is CASSVHGLNTEAFF. The V and J genes are TRBV10-2 and TRBJ1-1; D uncertain. CDR1 and CDR2 (germline): WSHSY, SAAADI. The V end was cut by 4 bases, the J end by 0 bases, with 9 bases between. This CDR3 comprises 14 residues.